This T cell receptor beta chain stems from a study of blood T cell repertoires in COVID-19. Study details: T cells, B-cell-depleted T cells, or PBMCs provided the cDNA or gDNA that served as material.

In the original workflow: Estimation of nucleated cell counts relied on the amplification of reference gene primers. Generated by immunoSEQ multiplex PCR, the TCRdb table keeps only in-frame clones and is missing some. V and J calls and clone size follow that table, whereas D and trimming were derived from the DNA. Of more than 100,000 clones listed, roughly 84% are singletons. This CDR3 is 14 amino acids long. The germline V and J ends were trimmed by 4 bases and 5 bases, with 15 bases remaining between them. The clonotype was recovered from a woman in her thirties who had recovered from COVID-19. Specimen: peripheral blood. V is TRBV23-1 and J is TRBJ2-7, with no clear D. TRBV23-1 is flagged as an ORF with uncertain function. CDR3 loop: CASSLASWLHEQYF. CDR3 nucleotide sequence: TGCGCCAGCAGTCTGGCCTCCTGGTTGCACGAGCAGTACTTC.